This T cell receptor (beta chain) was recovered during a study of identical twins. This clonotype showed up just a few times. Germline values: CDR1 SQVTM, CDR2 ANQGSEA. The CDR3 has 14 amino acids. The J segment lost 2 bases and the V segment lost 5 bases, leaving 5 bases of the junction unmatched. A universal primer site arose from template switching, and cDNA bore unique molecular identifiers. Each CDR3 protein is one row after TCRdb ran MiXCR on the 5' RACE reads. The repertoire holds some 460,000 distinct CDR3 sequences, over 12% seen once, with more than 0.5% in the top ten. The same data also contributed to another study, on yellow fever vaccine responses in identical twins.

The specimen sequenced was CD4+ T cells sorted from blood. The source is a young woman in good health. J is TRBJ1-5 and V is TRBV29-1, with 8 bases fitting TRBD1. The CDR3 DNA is TGCAGCGTTTTACAGGGGGGGCGCAATCAGCCCCAGCATTTT. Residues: CSVLQGGRNQPQHF.